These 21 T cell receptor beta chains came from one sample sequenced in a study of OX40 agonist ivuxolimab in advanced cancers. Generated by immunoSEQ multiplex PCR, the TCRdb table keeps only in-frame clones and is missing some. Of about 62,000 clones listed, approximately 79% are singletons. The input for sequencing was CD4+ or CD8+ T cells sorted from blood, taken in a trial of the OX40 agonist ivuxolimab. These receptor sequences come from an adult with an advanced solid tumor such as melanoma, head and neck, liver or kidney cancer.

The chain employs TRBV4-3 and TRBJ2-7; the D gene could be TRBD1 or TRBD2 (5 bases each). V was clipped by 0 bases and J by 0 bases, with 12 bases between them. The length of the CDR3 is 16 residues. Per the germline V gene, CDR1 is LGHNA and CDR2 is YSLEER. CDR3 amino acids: CASSQDVAGSSYEQYF. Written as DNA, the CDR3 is TGCGCCAGCAGCCAAGATGTGGCAGGGAGCTCCTACGAGCAGTACTTC.

DNA for the CDR3: TGTGCCAGCAGCTTTAGGGGTGCCCCGGGGGCCAACGTCCTGACTTTC. The encoded protein is CASSFRGAPGANVLTF. The V and J genes are TRBV5-6 and TRBJ2-6; D is perhaps TRBD1 (5 bases). Per the germline V gene, CDR1 is SGHDT and CDR2 is YYEEEE. Trimming took off 2 bases at V and 4 bases at J, with 13 bases between the two ends. The CDR3 runs 16 residues.

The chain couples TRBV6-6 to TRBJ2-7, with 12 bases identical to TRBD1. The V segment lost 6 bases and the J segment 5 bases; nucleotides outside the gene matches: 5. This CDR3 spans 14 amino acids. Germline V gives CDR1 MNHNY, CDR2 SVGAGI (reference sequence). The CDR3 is CASSSGTGGHEQYF. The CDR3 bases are TGTGCCAGCAGCTCCGGGACAGGGGGCCACGAGCAGTACTTC.

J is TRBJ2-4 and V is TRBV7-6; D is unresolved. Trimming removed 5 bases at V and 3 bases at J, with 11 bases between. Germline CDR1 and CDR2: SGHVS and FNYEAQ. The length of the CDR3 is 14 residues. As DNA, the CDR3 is TGTGCCAGCAGCCCGGAACCGGGCAAAAACATTCAGTACTTC. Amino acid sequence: CASSPEPGKNIQYF.

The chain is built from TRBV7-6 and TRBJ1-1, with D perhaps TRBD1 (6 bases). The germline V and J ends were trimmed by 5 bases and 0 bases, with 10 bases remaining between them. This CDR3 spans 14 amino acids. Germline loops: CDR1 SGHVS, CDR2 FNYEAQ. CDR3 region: CASSPGGLNTEAFF. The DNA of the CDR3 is TGTGCCAGCAGCCCGGGGGGCCTGAACACTGAAGCTTTCTTT.

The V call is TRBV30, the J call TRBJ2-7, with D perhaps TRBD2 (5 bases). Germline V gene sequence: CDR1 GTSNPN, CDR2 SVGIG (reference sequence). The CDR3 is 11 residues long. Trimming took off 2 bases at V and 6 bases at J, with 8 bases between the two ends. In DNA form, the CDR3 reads TGTGCCTGGAGTACCGCGGGCGAGCAGTACTTC. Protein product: CAWSTAGEQYF.

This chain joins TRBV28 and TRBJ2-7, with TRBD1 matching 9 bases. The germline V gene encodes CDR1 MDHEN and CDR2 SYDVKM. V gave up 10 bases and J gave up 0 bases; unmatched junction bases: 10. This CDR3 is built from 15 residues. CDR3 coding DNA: TGTGCCACCCACAGTGTGACAGGGGGCTCCTACGAGCAGTACTTC. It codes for CATHSVTGGSYEQYF.

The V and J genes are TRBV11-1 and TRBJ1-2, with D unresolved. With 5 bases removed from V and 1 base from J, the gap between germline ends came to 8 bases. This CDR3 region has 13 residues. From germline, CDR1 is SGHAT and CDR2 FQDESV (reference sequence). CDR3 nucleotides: TGTGCCAGCAGCGAGTTCAGTAACTATGGCTACACCTTC. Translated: CASSEFSNYGYTF.

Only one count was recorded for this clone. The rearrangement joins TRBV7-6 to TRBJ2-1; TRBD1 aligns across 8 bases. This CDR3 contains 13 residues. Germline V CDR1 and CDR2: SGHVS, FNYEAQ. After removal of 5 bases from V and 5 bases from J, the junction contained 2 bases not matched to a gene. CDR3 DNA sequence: TGTGCCAGCAGCCGACAGGGGAACAATGAGCAGTTCTTC. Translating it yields CASSRQGNNEQFF.

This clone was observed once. CDR3 sequence reads: CAIRGTGDNEQFF. CDR3 nucleotides: TGTGCCATCAGGGGGACGGGAGACAATGAGCAGTTCTTC. The chain combines TRBV10-3 with TRBJ2-1; weak D call: TRBD2 (6 bases). V dropped 6 bases and J dropped 5 bases, with 11 bases sitting between them. Germline-derived CDR1 and CDR2 are ENHRY and SYGVKD. The CDR3 consists of 13 residues.

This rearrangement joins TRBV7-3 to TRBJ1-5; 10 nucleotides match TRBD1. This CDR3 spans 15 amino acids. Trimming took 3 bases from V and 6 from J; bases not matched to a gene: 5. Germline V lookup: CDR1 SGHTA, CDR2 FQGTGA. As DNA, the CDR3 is TGTGCCAGCAGCTTGACAGGGGGCATTGGTCAGCCCCAGCATTTT. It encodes CASSLTGGIGQPQHF. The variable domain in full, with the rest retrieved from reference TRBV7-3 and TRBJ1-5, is GAGVSQTPSNKVTEKGKYVELRCDPISGHTALYWYRQSLGQGPEFLIYFQGTGAADDSGLPNDRFFAVRPEGSVSTLKIQRTERGDSAVYLCASSLTGGIGQPQHFGDGTRLSIL.

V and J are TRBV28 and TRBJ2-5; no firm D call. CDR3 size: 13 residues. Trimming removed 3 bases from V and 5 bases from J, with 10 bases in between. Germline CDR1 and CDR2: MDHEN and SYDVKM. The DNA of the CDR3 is TGTGCCAGCAGTTTGGAGTCACTGGAGACCCAGTACTTC. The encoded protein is CASSLESLETQYF.

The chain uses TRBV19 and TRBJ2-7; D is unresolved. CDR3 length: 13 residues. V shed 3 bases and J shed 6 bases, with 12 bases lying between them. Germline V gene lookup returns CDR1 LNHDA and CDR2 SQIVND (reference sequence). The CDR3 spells CASSMYGMGEQYF. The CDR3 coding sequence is TGTGCCAGTAGTATGTATGGGATGGGCGAGCAGTACTTC. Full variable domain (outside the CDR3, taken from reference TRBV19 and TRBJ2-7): DGGITQSPKYLFRKEGQNVTLSCEQNLNHDAMYWYRQDPGQGLRLIYYSQIVNDFQKGDIAEGYSVSREKKESFPLTVTSAQKNPTAFYLCASSMYGMGEQYFGPGTRLTVT.

The CDR3 protein is CASSLAGWSGEQYF. The DNA for the CDR3 is TGTGCCAGCAGCTTAGCAGGATGGAGTGGCGAGCAGTACTTC. The chain has TRBV7-9 and TRBJ2-7, with D hard to call. Germline V lookup: CDR1 SEHNR, CDR2 FQNEAQ (reference sequence). The CDR3 extends over 14 amino acids. V lost 0 bases and J lost 6, with 12 bases in between.

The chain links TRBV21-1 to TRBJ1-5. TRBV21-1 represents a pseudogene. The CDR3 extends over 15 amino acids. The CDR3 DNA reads TGTGCCAGCAGCAATCGAACAGGAGGAGATCAGCCCCAGCATTTT. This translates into CASSNRTGGDQPQHF.

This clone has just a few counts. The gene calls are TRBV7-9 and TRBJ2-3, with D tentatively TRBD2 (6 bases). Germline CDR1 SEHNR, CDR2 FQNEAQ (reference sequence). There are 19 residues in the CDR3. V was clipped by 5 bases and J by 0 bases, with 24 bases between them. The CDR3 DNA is TGTGCCAGCAGCCTACAGACGCAACGGGTAGCGGTTAGCACAGATACGCAGTATTTT. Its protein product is CASSLQTQRVAVSTDTQYF.

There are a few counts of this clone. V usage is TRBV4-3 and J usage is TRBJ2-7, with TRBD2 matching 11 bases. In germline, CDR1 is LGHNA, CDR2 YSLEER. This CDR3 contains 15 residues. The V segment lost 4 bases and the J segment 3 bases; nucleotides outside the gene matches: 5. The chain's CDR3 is CASSRGTSGNYEQYF. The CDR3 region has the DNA TGCGCCAGCAGCCGAGGGACTAGCGGAAACTACGAGCAGTACTTC.

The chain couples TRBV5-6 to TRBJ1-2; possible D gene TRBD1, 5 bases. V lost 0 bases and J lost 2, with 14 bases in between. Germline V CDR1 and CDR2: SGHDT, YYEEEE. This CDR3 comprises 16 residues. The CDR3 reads CASSLGAGQGNYGYTF. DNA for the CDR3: TGTGCCAGCAGCTTGGGCGCAGGGCAAGGGAACTATGGCTACACCTTC.

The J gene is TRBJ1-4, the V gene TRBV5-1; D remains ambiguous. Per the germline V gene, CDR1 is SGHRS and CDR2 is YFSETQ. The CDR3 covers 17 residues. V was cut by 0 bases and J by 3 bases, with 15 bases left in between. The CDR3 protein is CASSLGTWRLANEKLFF. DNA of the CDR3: TGCGCCAGCAGCTTGGGCACCTGGAGGTTGGCTAATGAAAAACTGTTTTTT.

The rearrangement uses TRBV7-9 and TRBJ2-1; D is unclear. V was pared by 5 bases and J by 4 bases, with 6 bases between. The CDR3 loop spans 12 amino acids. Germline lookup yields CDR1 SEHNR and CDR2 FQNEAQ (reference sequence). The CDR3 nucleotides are TGTGCCAGCAGCCAGGATTACAATGAGCAGTTCTTC. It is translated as CASSQDYNEQFF.

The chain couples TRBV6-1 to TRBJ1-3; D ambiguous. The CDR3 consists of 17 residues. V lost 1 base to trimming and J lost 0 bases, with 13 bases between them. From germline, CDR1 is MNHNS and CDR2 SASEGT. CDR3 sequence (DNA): TGTGCCAGCAGTGAAGTAAGCCTCACCAGCTCTGGAAACACCATATATTTT. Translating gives CASSEVSLTSSGNTIYF.